This is a list of T cell receptor beta chains from one sample in a study of blood T cell repertoires in COVID-19. Repertoires were generated with immunoSEQ multiplex PCR, while TCRdb's copy carries only in-frame clones and drops some. Of about 300,000 clones in the sample, around 90% were seen once. Material for sequencing was PBMCs or T cells enriched from blood (not recorded which). Receptor source: a woman aged 25-40 years who had recovered from COVID-19. Each CDR3 is given with its conserved first and last residue. Each record gives: J gene, D gene, clone size, V gene, CDR3 protein, CDR3 DNA. The D gene is left open where the match is weak. Some rows have no size entry. The others give once, few or many, or a class for an expanded clone.

j_gene: TRBJ2-5; d_gene: .; abundance: .; v_gene: TRBV25-1; CDR3aa: CASSENRGGRQETQYF; CDR3nt: TGTGCCAGCAGTGAGAACAGGGGAGGTAGGCAAGAGACCCAGTACTTC
j_gene: TRBJ1-1; d_gene: .; abundance: .; v_gene: TRBV9; CDR3aa: CASSLGVADTEAFF; CDR3nt: TGTGCCAGCAGCTTAGGGGTTGCGGACACTGAAGCTTTCTTT
j_gene: TRBJ2-7; d_gene: TRBD1; abundance: .; v_gene: TRBV6-5; CDR3aa: CASSSRTGTELYEQYF; CDR3nt: TGTGCCAGCAGTTCCCGAACCGGGACAGAGCTCTACGAGCAGTACTTC
j_gene: TRBJ1-3; d_gene: .; abundance: .; v_gene: TRBV10-1; CDR3aa: CASSERSGNTIYF; CDR3nt: TGCGCCAGCAGTGAAAGAAGCGGAAACACCATATATTTT
j_gene: TRBJ1-6; d_gene: .; abundance: .; v_gene: TRBV7-9; CDR3aa: CASSAGAGTLHF; CDR3nt: TGTGCCAGCAGCGCGGGAGCGGGAACCCTCCACTTT
j_gene: TRBJ2-5; d_gene: TRBD1; abundance: .; v_gene: TRBV3-1/TRBV3-2; CDR3aa: CASSEGGQGAGETQYF; CDR3nt: TGTGCCAGCAGCGAAGGGGGGCAGGGGGCCGGAGAGACCCAGTACTTC
j_gene: TRBJ1-5; d_gene: TRBD1; abundance: .; v_gene: TRBV30; CDR3aa: CAWAKSDRGRQPQHF; CDR3nt: TGTGCCTGGGCGAAGTCTGACAGGGGGCGTCAGCCCCAGCATTTT
j_gene: TRBJ2-7; d_gene: TRBD2; abundance: .; v_gene: TRBV7-9; CDR3aa: CASSSGLAESYEQYF; CDR3nt: TGTGCCAGCAGCTCCGGACTAGCGGAGTCCTACGAGCAGTACTTC
j_gene: TRBJ1-2; d_gene: .; abundance: .; v_gene: TRBV19; CDR3aa: CASRQGRGNYGYTF; CDR3nt: TGTGCCAGTAGGCAAGGCAGGGGCAACTATGGCTACACCTTC
j_gene: TRBJ1-2; d_gene: .; abundance: .; v_gene: TRBV6-5; CDR3aa: CASTRGSHGYTF; CDR3nt: TGTGCCAGCACAAGGGGGTCCCATGGCTACACCTTC
j_gene: TRBJ1-1; d_gene: TRBD1; abundance: .; v_gene: TRBV6-6; CDR3aa: CASSPGGYNTEAFF; CDR3nt: TGTGCCAGCAGCCCAGGGGGGTATAACACTGAAGCTTTCTTT
j_gene: TRBJ2-7; d_gene: TRBD1; abundance: once; v_gene: TRBV7-3; CDR3aa: CASSRDRPYEQYF; CDR3nt: TGTGCCAGCAGCCGGGACAGGCCCTACGAGCAGTACTTC
j_gene: TRBJ1-1; d_gene: .; abundance: .; v_gene: TRBV19; CDR3aa: CASSIEGNTEAFF; CDR3nt: TGTGCCAGTAGTATTGAGGGGAACACTGAAGCTTTCTTT
j_gene: TRBJ1-2; d_gene: TRBD1; abundance: .; v_gene: TRBV15; CDR3aa: CATSRDYRDRPYGYTF; CDR3nt: TGTGCCACCAGCAGAGATTACCGGGACAGACCCTATGGCTACACCTTC
j_gene: TRBJ1-5; d_gene: .; abundance: .; v_gene: TRBV11-1; CDR3aa: CASSPDSNQPQHF; CDR3nt: TGTGCCAGCAGCCCAGATAGCAATCAGCCCCAGCATTTT
j_gene: TRBJ2-5; d_gene: .; abundance: .; v_gene: TRBV7-9; CDR3aa: CASSLASETQYF; CDR3nt: TGTGCCAGCAGCTTGGCTTCGGAGACCCAGTACTTC
j_gene: TRBJ1-2; d_gene: .; abundance: .; v_gene: TRBV29-1; CDR3aa: CSVERVLGGYTF; CDR3nt: TGCAGCGTTGAGCGGGTGTTGGGTGGCTACACCTTC
j_gene: TRBJ1-1; d_gene: .; abundance: once; v_gene: TRBV11-2; CDR3aa: CASSLDRTGGAFF; CDR3nt: TGTGCCAGCAGCTTAGATCGGACGGGGGGGGCTTTCTTT
j_gene: TRBJ1-6; d_gene: .; abundance: .; v_gene: TRBV6-5; CDR3aa: CATQVVSDNSPLHF; CDR3nt: TGTGCCACGCAGGTGGTCTCCGATAATTCACCCCTCCACTTT
j_gene: TRBJ2-7; d_gene: .; abundance: .; v_gene: TRBV6-2/TRBV6-3; CDR3aa: CASSYPLYEQYF; CDR3nt: TGTGCCAGCAGTTACCCCCTCTACGAGCAGTACTTC
j_gene: TRBJ1-2; d_gene: .; abundance: .; v_gene: TRBV3-1/TRBV3-2; CDR3aa: CASSQLRGMDYGYTF; CDR3nt: TGTGCCAGCAGCCAATTACGAGGGATGGACTATGGCTACACCTTC
j_gene: TRBJ1-3; d_gene: .; abundance: .; v_gene: TRBV9; CDR3aa: CASSAGNKRNTIYF; CDR3nt: TGTGCCAGCAGCGCCGGGAACAAAAGAAACACCATATATTTT
j_gene: TRBJ2-1; d_gene: .; abundance: once; v_gene: TRBV19; CDR3aa: CASSMASSYNEQFF; CDR3nt: TGTGCCAGTAGTATGGCCAGCTCCTACAATGAGCAGTTCTTC
j_gene: TRBJ1-5; d_gene: .; abundance: .; v_gene: TRBV6-5; CDR3aa: CASSPQGRDQPQHF; CDR3nt: TGTGCCAGCAGTCCCCAGGGGAGGGATCAGCCCCAGCATTTT
j_gene: TRBJ2-3; d_gene: .; abundance: .; v_gene: TRBV5-4; CDR3aa: CASSHPTGGTDTQYF; CDR3nt: TGTGCCAGCAGCCATCCAACGGGGGGCACAGATACGCAGTATTTT
j_gene: TRBJ1-2; d_gene: .; abundance: .; v_gene: TRBV14; CDR3aa: CASSPLRRKNYGYTF; CDR3nt: TGTGCCAGCAGCCCCCTTCGTAGAAAGAACTATGGCTACACCTTC
j_gene: TRBJ1-2; d_gene: TRBD1; abundance: .; v_gene: TRBV6-5; CDR3aa: CASSYSRTGTGYTF; CDR3nt: TGTGCCAGCAGTTACTCCAGGACAGGGACTGGCTACACCTTC
j_gene: TRBJ1-2; d_gene: .; abundance: .; v_gene: TRBV3-1/TRBV3-2; CDR3aa: CASSPTGGGYNYGYTF; CDR3nt: TGTGCCAGCAGCCCGACGGGAGGGGGTTATAACTATGGCTACACCTTC
j_gene: TRBJ2-3; d_gene: .; abundance: .; v_gene: TRBV7-6; CDR3aa: CASSLAGARTDTQYF; CDR3nt: TGTGCCAGCAGCTTGGCGGGGGCCCGCACAGATACGCAGTATTTT
j_gene: TRBJ1-2; d_gene: .; abundance: .; v_gene: TRBV9; CDR3aa: CPRSPPAGGYTF; CDR3nt: TGCCCCCGGAGCCCTCCTGCGGGTGGCTACACCTTC
j_gene: TRBJ1-5; d_gene: .; abundance: .; v_gene: TRBV5-6; CDR3aa: CASSLGSPSGNQPQHF; CDR3nt: TGTGCCAGCAGCTTGGGTTCCCCCAGTGGCAATCAGCCCCAGCATTTT
j_gene: TRBJ1-1; d_gene: .; abundance: .; v_gene: TRBV6-5; CDR3aa: CASRPTTSNTEAFF; CDR3nt: TGTGCCAGCAGACCAACCACATCGAACACTGAAGCTTTCTTT
j_gene: TRBJ1-1; d_gene: .; abundance: once; v_gene: TRBV19; CDR3aa: CASSIGGQSRTEAFF; CDR3nt: TGTGCCAGTAGTATAGGTGGCCAATCGAGGACTGAAGCTTTCTTT
j_gene: TRBJ2-2; d_gene: .; abundance: .; v_gene: TRBV9; CDR3aa: CASSAPAGNTGELFF; CDR3nt: TGTGCCAGCAGCGCCCCGGCGGGGAACACCGGGGAGCTGTTTTTT
j_gene: TRBJ2-4; d_gene: TRBD2; abundance: .; v_gene: TRBV25-1; CDR3aa: CASSEFTSGGGSIQYF; CDR3nt: TGTGCCAGCAGTGAATTTACTAGCGGGGGGGGAAGCATTCAGTACTTC
j_gene: TRBJ2-3; d_gene: .; abundance: .; v_gene: TRBV19; CDR3aa: CATKVGATDTQYF; CDR3nt: TGTGCCACCAAGGTGGGGGCCACAGATACGCAGTATTTT
j_gene: TRBJ1-2; d_gene: TRBD1; abundance: few; v_gene: TRBV19; CDR3aa: CASSLGTGRRGYTF; CDR3nt: TGTGCCAGTAGCTTAGGGACAGGTCGGCGAGGCTACACCTTC
j_gene: TRBJ1-6; d_gene: .; abundance: .; v_gene: TRBV23-1; CDR3aa: CASSQSCPGDESPLHF; CDR3nt: TGCGCCAGCAGTCAATCCTGCCCAGGGGATGAGTCACCCCTCCACTTT
j_gene: TRBJ1-1; d_gene: .; abundance: .; v_gene: TRBV9; CDR3aa: CASSGQNTEAFF; CDR3nt: TGTGCCAGCAGCGGACAGAACACTGAAGCTTTCTTT
j_gene: TRBJ1-1; d_gene: .; abundance: .; v_gene: TRBV5-1; CDR3aa: CASSPLARASGAFF; CDR3nt: TGCGCCAGCAGCCCCCTGGCCAGGGCTTCAGGAGCTTTCTTT
j_gene: TRBJ2-5; d_gene: TRBD1; abundance: once; v_gene: TRBV9; CDR3aa: CASSAEGTGSETQYF; CDR3nt: TGTGCCAGCAGCGCCGAGGGGACAGGCTCAGAGACCCAGTACTTC
j_gene: TRBJ1-6; d_gene: TRBD1; abundance: .; v_gene: TRBV4-1; CDR3aa: CASSRQGYNSPLHF; CDR3nt: TGCGCCAGCAGTCGACAGGGCTATAATTCACCCCTCCACTTT
j_gene: TRBJ2-7; d_gene: .; abundance: .; v_gene: TRBV27; CDR3aa: CASSGGLLSSYEQYF; CDR3nt: TGTGCCAGCAGTGGGGGACTTCTTAGCTCCTACGAGCAGTACTTC
j_gene: TRBJ1-5; d_gene: TRBD1; abundance: .; v_gene: TRBV19; CDR3aa: CASSAHRGLSNQPQHF; CDR3nt: TGTGCCAGTAGTGCCCACAGGGGACTTAGCAATCAGCCCCAGCATTTT
j_gene: TRBJ2-4; d_gene: TRBD1; abundance: .; v_gene: TRBV7-9; CDR3aa: CASSPPTGENIQYF; CDR3nt: TGTGCCAGCAGCCCCCCGACAGGGGAAAACATTCAGTACTTC
j_gene: TRBJ1-2; d_gene: TRBD1; abundance: .; v_gene: TRBV5-5; CDR3aa: CASSLTGTGLGYTF; CDR3nt: TGTGCCAGCAGCTTGACCGGGACAGGGCTTGGCTACACCTTC
j_gene: TRBJ2-6; d_gene: .; abundance: .; v_gene: TRBV9; CDR3aa: CASSVDPGPLWANVLTF; CDR3nt: TGTGCCAGCAGCGTAGATCCAGGGCCCCTCTGGGCCAACGTCCTGACTTTC
j_gene: TRBJ1-2; d_gene: TRBD1; abundance: .; v_gene: TRBV4-2; CDR3aa: CASSPQGAEGSNYGYTF; CDR3nt: TGTGCCAGCAGCCCACAGGGGGCGGAGGGATCTAACTATGGCTACACCTTC
j_gene: TRBJ1-2; d_gene: TRBD1; abundance: few; v_gene: TRBV27; CDR3aa: CASSADRLANYGYTF; CDR3nt: TGTGCCAGCAGTGCGGACAGGCTAGCTAACTATGGCTACACCTTC
j_gene: TRBJ2-7; d_gene: TRBD2; abundance: few; v_gene: TRBV19; CDR3aa: CASSISSGGANYEQYF; CDR3nt: TGTGCCAGTAGTATTTCTAGCGGGGGGGCGAACTACGAGCAGTACTTC
j_gene: TRBJ2-1; d_gene: TRBD2; abundance: .; v_gene: TRBV4-1; CDR3aa: CASSQEFRGGSYNEQFF; CDR3nt: TGCGCCAGCAGCCAAGAATTTCGGGGGGGCTCCTACAATGAGCAGTTCTTC
j_gene: TRBJ1-4; d_gene: .; abundance: .; v_gene: TRBV2; CDR3aa: CASILRGEKLFF; CDR3nt: TGTGCCAGCATCCTTAGAGGGGAAAAACTGTTTTTT
j_gene: TRBJ2-7; d_gene: .; abundance: .; v_gene: TRBV5-4; CDR3aa: CASSRADYSYEQYF; CDR3nt: TGTGCCAGCAGCCGCGCGGACTACTCCTACGAGCAGTACTTC
j_gene: TRBJ2-7; d_gene: TRBD1; abundance: .; v_gene: TRBV29-1; CDR3aa: CSVEEGRQGATYEQYF; CDR3nt: TGCAGCGTTGAAGAGGGGCGGCAGGGGGCTACCTACGAGCAGTACTTC
j_gene: TRBJ1-2; d_gene: .; abundance: few; v_gene: TRBV7-3; CDR3aa: CASSFPGHTNYGYTF; CDR3nt: TGTGCCAGCAGCTTTCCGGGACACACTAACTATGGCTACACCTTC